This is a list of T cell receptor beta chains from one sample in a study of PD-1 blockade in classical Hodgkin lymphoma. Method: immunoSEQ multiplex PCR; TCRdb's copy keeps in-frame clones and lacks some. This sample has about 11,000 clones; around 80% occur once, and the top ten carry 34%. Sequencing was performed on peripheral blood mononuclear cells (PBMCs), taken before the second cycle of nivolumab. All receptors derive from a human donor with classical Hodgkin lymphoma. Each CDR3 is given with its conserved first and last residue. Each record gives: V gene, D gene, clone size, J gene, CDR3 protein, CDR3 DNA. The D gene is left open where the match is weak. Expanded clones get a size class; other rows say once, few or many, or leave the size out.

TRBV6-1,-,few,TRBJ2-3,CASSSQSGSDTQYF,TGTGCCAGCAGTTCCCAGTCAGGGTCAGATACGCAGTATTTT
TRBV5-1,-,-,TRBJ2-7,CASSLGPRESGHYEQYF,TGCGCCAGCAGCTTGGGCCCCAGGGAGTCAGGGCACTACGAGCAGTACTTC
TRBV7-9,-,-,TRBJ2-1,CASSSRGGSSYNEQFF,TGTGCCAGCAGCTCTAGGGGCGGAAGCTCCTACAATGAGCAGTTCTTC
TRBV7-9,-,-,TRBJ2-6,CASSLSLSSSGANVLTF,TGTGCCAGCAGCTTATCCCTCAGCAGCTCTGGGGCCAACGTCCTGACTTTC
TRBV7-2,-,-,TRBJ1-1,CASSSLRDLGDTEAFF,TGTGCCAGCAGCTCACTCCGGGACCTAGGGGACACTGAAGCTTTCTTT
TRBV28,-,-,TRBJ2-1,CASSLVDYYNEQFF,TGTGCCAGCAGTTTAGTGGACTACTACAATGAGCAGTTCTTC
TRBV19,-,-,TRBJ1-1,CASSIWGRRDTEAFF,TGTGCCAGTAGTATTTGGGGACGTCGAGACACTGAAGCTTTCTTT
TRBV2,-,-,TRBJ2-2,CASRTSGTKNTGELFF,TGTGCCAGCAGAACATCCGGGACAAAAAACACCGGGGAGCTGTTTTTT
TRBV10-1,TRBD2,-,TRBJ2-3,CASSESGAGTDTQYF,TGCGCCAGCAGTGAGTCCGGAGCGGGAACAGATACGCAGTATTTT
TRBV6-9,-,-,TRBJ2-7,CASSYRTDRVYEQYF,TGTGCCAGCAGTTACCGGACAGATCGGGTTTACGAGCAGTACTTC
TRBV11-3,TRBD1,-,TRBJ2-1,CASSEQGVLEQFF,TGTGCCAGCTCGGAACAGGGGGTTCTTGAGCAGTTCTTC
TRBV6-4,TRBD2,-,TRBJ2-1,CASSDSAGGGYNEQFF,TGTGCCAGCAGTGACTCGGCGGGAGGAGGGTACAATGAGCAGTTCTTC
TRBV29-1,-,-,TRBJ1-1,CSVVEGTEAFF,TGCAGCGTAGTAGAAGGCACTGAAGCTTTCTTT
TRBV7-9,-,-,TRBJ2-3,CASSLDRPTLTDTQYF,TGTGCCAGCAGCTTAGACAGACCCACCCTCACAGATACGCAGTATTTT
TRBV23-1,-,-,TRBJ2-5,CASSQIQETQYF,TGCGCCAGCAGTCAAATTCAAGAGACCCAGTACTTC
TRBV28,TRBD1,-,TRBJ1-1,CASSTLPPWTGGGTEAFF,TGTGCCAGCAGCACGCTGCCCCCCTGGACAGGGGGGGGAACTGAAGCTTTCTTT
TRBV11-1,-,-,TRBJ2-3,CASSFRAGRPDTQYF,TGTGCCAGCAGCTTCCGGGCAGGGCGACCAGATACGCAGTATTTT
TRBV28,TRBD2,-,TRBJ2-1,CASTTGGASGVEQFF,TGTGCCAGCACCACAGGTGGGGCTAGCGGGGTTGAGCAGTTCTTC
TRBV5-5,-,-,TRBJ1-1,CASSPRSDRNTEAFF,TGTGCCAGCAGCCCCAGGTCTGACAGAAACACTGAAGCTTTCTTT
TRBV6-1,-,-,TRBJ2-7,CASTRTLHEQYF,TGTGCCAGCACCAGGACACTGCACGAGCAGTACTTC
TRBV27,TRBD1,-,TRBJ1-5,CASRLNRGGQPQHF,TGTGCCAGCAGACTAAACAGGGGGGGTCAGCCCCAGCATTTT
TRBV27,TRBD2,-,TRBJ2-7,CASSPRLAGSYEQYF,TGTGCCAGCAGTCCGAGACTAGCGGGAAGCTACGAGCAGTACTTC
TRBV12-5,-,-,TRBJ1-3,CASGWGKSFSGNTIYF,TGTGCTAGTGGTTGGGGTAAATCCTTCTCTGGAAACACCATATATTTT
TRBV19,-,-,TRBJ2-5,CASSTRAGTQYF,TGTGCCAGTAGTACCCGAGCTGGGACCCAGTACTTC
TRBV5-1,-,-,TRBJ1-5,CASSLGPGQPQHF,TGCGCCAGCAGCTTAGGGCCGGGGCAGCCCCAGCATTTT
TRBV6-5,-,-,TRBJ2-1,CASSYDGRPGNEQFF,TGTGCCAGCAGTTACGATGGACGCCCAGGGAATGAGCAGTTCTTC
TRBV5-8,-,-,TRBJ1-5,CASSFQGAPQHF,TGTGCCAGCAGCTTCCAGGGCGCGCCTCAGCATTTT
TRBV18,TRBD1,-,TRBJ2-1,CASSPRDSRSNEQFF,TGTGCCAGCTCACCAAGGGACAGTAGAAGCAATGAGCAGTTCTTC
TRBV6-1,TRBD1,-,TRBJ2-7,CASSEAWTGSSYEQYF,TGTGCCAGCAGTGAAGCGTGGACAGGGAGCTCCTACGAGCAGTACTTC
TRBV9,-,-,TRBJ2-2,CASSVAERNTGELFF,TGTGCCAGCAGCGTAGCTGAAAGGAACACCGGGGAGCTGTTTTTT
TRBV19,-,-,TRBJ1-1,CASRIGSSTGNTEAFF,TGTGCCAGTAGGATAGGATCTTCCACAGGAAACACTGAAGCTTTCTTT
TRBV7-3,TRBD2,-,TRBJ2-5,CASSSSGRAQETQYF,TGTGCCAGCAGCTCGAGCGGGAGGGCCCAAGAGACCCAGTACTTC
TRBV5-6,-,few,TRBJ2-7,CASSWDSEYEQYF,TGTGCCAGCAGCTGGGACTCCGAGTACGAGCAGTACTTC
TRBV14,TRBD2,-,TRBJ2-1,CASSQDRGLADYNEQFF,TGTGCCAGCAGCCAAGATCGAGGTCTAGCGGACTACAATGAGCAGTTCTTC
TRBV5-8,TRBD1,-,TRBJ2-1,CASSLLQGSNNEQFF,TGTGCCAGCAGCTTGTTACAGGGGAGCAACAATGAGCAGTTCTTC
TRBV6-5,-,-,TRBJ1-2,CASSYDSRGVLYGYTF,TGTGCCAGCAGTTACGACAGTCGCGGGGTACTGTATGGCTACACCTTC
TRBV6-6,-,-,TRBJ2-7,CASSYSTWGREQYF,TGTGCCAGCAGTTACTCGACGTGGGGTCGGGAGCAGTACTTC
TRBV5-6,-,-,TRBJ1-5,CASSLGQVENQPQHF,TGTGCCAGCAGCTTGGGTCAGGTCGAGAATCAGCCCCAGCATTTT
TRBV28,TRBD1,-,TRBJ1-5,CASSYRGLRNQPQHF,TGTGCCAGCAGTTACAGGGGACTCCGGAATCAGCCCCAGCATTTT
TRBV2,TRBD2,-,TRBJ2-7,CASSVGQGLTYEQYF,TGTGCCAGCAGTGTAGGGCAGGGACTAACCTACGAGCAGTACTTC
TRBV2,-,-,TRBJ1-4,CASTQGVRRTNEKLFF,TGTGCCAGCACCCAGGGAGTCCGGAGAACTAATGAAAAACTGTTTTTT
TRBV30,-,medium-sized,TRBJ2-7,CAWSVGRNAYEQYF,TGTGCCTGGAGTGTAGGGCGGAACGCCTACGAGCAGTACTTC
TRBV30,TRBD2,-,TRBJ2-5,CAWRTGLAGAGETQYF,TGTGCCTGGAGGACGGGACTAGCGGGAGCGGGAGAGACCCAGTACTTC
TRBV2,-,-,TRBJ2-6,CASTRSGANVLTF,TGTGCCAGCACGCGTTCTGGGGCCAACGTCCTGACTTTC
TRBV7-2,-,-,TRBJ2-7,CASSLGLGNNYEQYF,TGTGCCAGCAGCTTAGGATTGGGAAACAACTACGAGCAGTACTTC
TRBV5-1,-,-,TRBJ1-1,CASSLRQGLMNTEAFF,TGCGCCAGCAGCTTGAGGCAGGGACTCATGAACACTGAAGCTTTCTTT
TRBV5-1,TRBD1,-,TRBJ2-2,CASRGQGNTGELFF,TGCGCCAGCAGGGGACAGGGGAACACCGGGGAGCTGTTTTTT
TRBV10-2,TRBD2,-,TRBJ2-2,CASEGGSNTGELFF,TGCGCCAGCGAGGGCGGGAGCAACACCGGGGAGCTGTTTTTT
TRBV6-1,-,-,TRBJ1-5,CASSELGHQLNQPQHF,TGTGCCAGCAGTGAACTGGGCCACCAACTCAATCAGCCCCAGCATTTT
TRBV9,-,-,TRBJ2-6,CASSVGRSGANVLTF,TGTGCCAGCAGCGTAGGCCGGTCCGGGGCCAACGTCCTGACTTTC
TRBV10-2,TRBD1,-,TRBJ1-6,CASSLGQYNSPLHF,TGCGCCAGCAGTTTGGGACAGTATAATTCACCCCTCCACTTT
TRBV19,-,-,TRBJ1-2,CASSIDHRPSFYGYTF,TGTGCCAGTAGTATAGACCACAGGCCATCTTTCTATGGCTACACCTTC
TRBV5-5,TRBD1,-,TRBJ1-4,CASSSHTGGRSREKLFF,TGTGCCAGCAGCTCCCATACAGGGGGCAGGAGTCGCGAAAAACTGTTTTTT
TRBV2,-,-,TRBJ2-3,CASSVGGSTDTQYF,TGTGCCAGCAGTGTGGGTGGGAGCACAGATACGCAGTATTTT
TRBV27,-,-,TRBJ1-4,CASSFSGVGESEKLFF,TGTGCCAGCAGTTTCAGCGGTGTTGGGGAGAGTGAAAAACTGTTTTTT
TRBV19,TRBD1,-,TRBJ1-1,CASSIPTGFGTEAFF,TGTGCCAGTAGTATACCGACAGGGTTCGGCACTGAAGCTTTCTTT
TRBV29-1,TRBD1,-,TRBJ2-3,CSAEIRDRSTDTQYF,TGCAGCGCCGAAATACGGGACAGAAGCACAGATACGCAGTATTTT
TRBV29-1,-,-,TRBJ1-2,CSVEGGPVGYTF,TGCAGCGTTGAAGGGGGGCCAGTTGGCTACACCTTC
TRBV2,-,-,TRBJ1-1,CASNDKGGVTEAFF,TGTGCCAGCAATGACAAGGGAGGGGTCACTGAAGCTTTCTTT